Presented here are 8 T cell receptor beta chains from one specimen sequenced in a study of cytomegalovirus exposure and HLA in healthy donors (dated by TCRdb to the late 2010s). The receptor library was made with the immunoSEQ multiplex PCR assay. TCRdb retrieved this table from immuneACCESS and kept in-frame rearrangements only. Not all clones are present; in checked studies, unresolved V genes account for under half, and no reason is known for the remainder. The sample includes about 76,000 clones, with 85% to 95% observed a single time. The ten largest clones represent roughly 1.6% of the sample. Sequencing was done on a sample of PBMCs. The source is a man in his late teens or twenties in good health and CMV-seropositive.

V and J are TRBV18 and TRBJ2-1; 13 bases match TRBD2. Per the germline V gene, CDR1 is KGHSH and CDR2 is LQKENI. The CDR3 length is 15 residues. After removal of 3 bases from V and 7 bases from J, the junction contained 3 bases not matched to a gene. In DNA form, the CDR3 reads TGTGCCAGCTCACCGCGGACTAGCGGGAGTAATGAGCAGTTCTTC. The encoded protein is CASSPRTSGSNEQFF.

This chain connects TRBV7-2 to TRBJ2-1; a possible D gene is TRBD2 (5 bases). The length of the CDR3 is 15 residues. Germline lookup yields CDR1 SGHTA and CDR2 FQGNSA. Trimming took off 1 base at V and 3 bases at J, with 10 bases between the two ends. The CDR3 DNA follows: TGTGCCAGCAGCTTAGGAAGCGGATACTACAATGAGCAGTTCTTC. This translates into CASSLGSGYYNEQFF.

V gene TRBV9 combines with J gene TRBJ1-5; no clear D. The germline V gene has CDR1 SGDLS and CDR2 YYNGEE. The V and J ends lost 0 bases and 3 bases respectively, with 4 bases between them. The CDR3 covers 13 residues. DNA of the CDR3: TGTGCCAGCAGCGTAGGGCTCAATCAGCCCCAGCATTTT. It specifies CASSVGLNQPQHF.

The gene calls are TRBV6-5 and TRBJ1-2; 10 nucleotides line up with TRBD1. The CDR3 consists of 15 residues. Germline CDR1 reads MNHEY; CDR2 reads SVGAGI. Trimming at V came to 4 bases and at J to 2 bases, leaving 4 bases not matched to a gene. The CDR3 spells CASSSGQGVNYGYTF. CDR3 nucleotide sequence: TGTGCCAGCAGTTCCGGACAGGGGGTGAACTATGGCTACACCTTC.

The rearrangement links TRBV29-1 to TRBJ1-4; D not certain. V dropped 7 bases and J dropped 0 bases, with 12 bases sitting between them. Germline assignment: CDR1 SQVTM and CDR2 ANQGSEA. The CDR3 runs to 14 residues. The CDR3 nucleotides read TGCAGCGCCCTCGAGTTTGCAACTAATGAAAAACTGTTTTTT. Amino acids: CSALEFATNEKLFF.

The chain is built from TRBV7-2 and TRBJ2-3, with D possibly matching TRBD2 (6 bases). The CDR3 consists of 14 residues. Germline V gene data show CDR1 as SGHTA and CDR2 as FQGNSA. Trimming pared 3 bases from V and 2 bases from J, leaving 9 bases between. The CDR3 sequence: CASSFRDSTDTQYF. CDR3 in DNA: TGTGCCAGCAGCTTCCGGGACTCCACAGATACGCAGTATTTT. The full variable domain, its missing parts supplied by reference TRBV7-2 and TRBJ2-3, is GAGVSQSPSNKVTEKGKDVELRCDPISGHTALYWYRQSLGQGLEFLIYFQGNSAPDKSGLPSDRFSAERTGGSVSTLTIQRTQQEDSAVYLCASSFRDSTDTQYFGPGTRLTVL.

The chain couples TRBV6-1 to TRBJ1-1; a weak D match, TRBD1 (6 bases). CDR1 is MNHNS and CDR2 is SASEGT in the germline V gene. The CDR3 extends over 13 amino acids. V was pared by 6 bases and J by 5 bases, with 13 bases between. In DNA form, the CDR3 reads TGTGCCAGCAGCCGCAGGGGAAGGACTGAAGCTTTCTTT. Translation: CASSRRGRTEAFF.

In DNA form, the CDR3 reads TGTGCCAGCAGCCGACAGGGGGCTTCCTACGAGCAGTACTTC. Protein product: CASSRQGASYEQYF. The chain employs TRBV7-9 and TRBJ2-7; 10 nucleotides match TRBD1. The germline V gene has CDR1 SEHNR and CDR2 FQNEAQ (reference sequence). Trimming took 5 bases from V and 1 from J; bases not matched to a gene: 2. The CDR3 loop spans 14 amino acids.